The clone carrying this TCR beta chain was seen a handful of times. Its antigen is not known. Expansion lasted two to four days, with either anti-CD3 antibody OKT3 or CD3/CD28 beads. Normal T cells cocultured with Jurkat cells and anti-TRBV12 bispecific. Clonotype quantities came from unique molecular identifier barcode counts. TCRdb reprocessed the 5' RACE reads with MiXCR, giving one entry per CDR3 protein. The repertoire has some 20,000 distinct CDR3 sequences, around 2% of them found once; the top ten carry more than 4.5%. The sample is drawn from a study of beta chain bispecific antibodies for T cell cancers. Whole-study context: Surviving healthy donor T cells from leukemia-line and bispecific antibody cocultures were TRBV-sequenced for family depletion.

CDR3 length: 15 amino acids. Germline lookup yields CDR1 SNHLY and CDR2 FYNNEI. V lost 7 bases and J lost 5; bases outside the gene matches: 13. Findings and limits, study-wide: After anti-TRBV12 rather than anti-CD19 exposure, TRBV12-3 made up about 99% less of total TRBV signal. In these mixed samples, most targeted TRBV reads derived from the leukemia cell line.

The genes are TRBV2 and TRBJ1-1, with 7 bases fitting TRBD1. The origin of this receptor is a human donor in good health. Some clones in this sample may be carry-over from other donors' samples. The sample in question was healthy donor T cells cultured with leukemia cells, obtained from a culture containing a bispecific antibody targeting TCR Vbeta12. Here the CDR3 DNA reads TGTGCCAGCACCCAACCAACAGGGGATAGGACTGAAGCTTTCTTT. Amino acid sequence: CASTQPTGDRTEAFF.